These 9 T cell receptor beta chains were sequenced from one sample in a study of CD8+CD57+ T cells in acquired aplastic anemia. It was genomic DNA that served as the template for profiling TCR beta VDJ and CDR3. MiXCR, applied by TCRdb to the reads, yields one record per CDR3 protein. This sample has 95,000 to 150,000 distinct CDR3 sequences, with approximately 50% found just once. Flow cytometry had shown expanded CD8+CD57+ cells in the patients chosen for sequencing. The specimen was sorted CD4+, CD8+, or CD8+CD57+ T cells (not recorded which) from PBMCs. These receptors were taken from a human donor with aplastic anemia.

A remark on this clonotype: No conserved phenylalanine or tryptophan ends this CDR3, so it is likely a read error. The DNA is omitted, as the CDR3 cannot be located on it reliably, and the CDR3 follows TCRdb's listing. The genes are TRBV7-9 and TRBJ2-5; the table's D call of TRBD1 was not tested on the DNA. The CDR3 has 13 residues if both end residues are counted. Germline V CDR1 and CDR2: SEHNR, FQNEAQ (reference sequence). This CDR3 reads CASRGQYQETKYL.

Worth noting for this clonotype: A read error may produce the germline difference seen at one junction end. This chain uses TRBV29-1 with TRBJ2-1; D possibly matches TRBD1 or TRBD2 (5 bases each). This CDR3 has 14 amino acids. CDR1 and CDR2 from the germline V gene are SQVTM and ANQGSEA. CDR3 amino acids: CSVEGQTTYNEQLF. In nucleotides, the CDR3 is TGCAGCGTTGAAGGACAGACTACCTACAATGAGCAGTTATTC.

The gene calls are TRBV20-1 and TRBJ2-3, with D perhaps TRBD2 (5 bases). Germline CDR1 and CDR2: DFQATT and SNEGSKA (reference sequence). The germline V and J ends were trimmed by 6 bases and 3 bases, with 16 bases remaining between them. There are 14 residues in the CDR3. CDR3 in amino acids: CSAEKPGKTDTQYF. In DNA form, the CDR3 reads TGCAGTGCCGAAAAACCGGGGAAGACAGATACGCAGTATTTT.

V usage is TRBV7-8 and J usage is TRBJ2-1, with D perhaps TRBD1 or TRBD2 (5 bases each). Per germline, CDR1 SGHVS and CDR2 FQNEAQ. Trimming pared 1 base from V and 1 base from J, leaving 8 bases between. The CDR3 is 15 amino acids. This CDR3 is CASSLDGTSYNEQFF. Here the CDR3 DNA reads TGTGCCAGCAGCTTAGACGGGACGTCCTACAATGAGCAGTTCTTC.

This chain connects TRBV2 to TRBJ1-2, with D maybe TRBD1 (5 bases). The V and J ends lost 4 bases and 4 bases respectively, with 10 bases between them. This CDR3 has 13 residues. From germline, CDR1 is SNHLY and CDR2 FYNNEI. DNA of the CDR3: TGTGCCAGCAGTGGGGGGAACTTCTATGGCTACACCTTC. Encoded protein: CASSGGNFYGYTF.

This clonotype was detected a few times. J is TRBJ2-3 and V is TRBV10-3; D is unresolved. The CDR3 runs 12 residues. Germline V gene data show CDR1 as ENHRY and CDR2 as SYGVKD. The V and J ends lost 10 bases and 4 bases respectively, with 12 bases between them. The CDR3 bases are TGTGCCACCGCTCAGGATTCAGATACGCAGTATTTT. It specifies CATAQDSDTQYF.

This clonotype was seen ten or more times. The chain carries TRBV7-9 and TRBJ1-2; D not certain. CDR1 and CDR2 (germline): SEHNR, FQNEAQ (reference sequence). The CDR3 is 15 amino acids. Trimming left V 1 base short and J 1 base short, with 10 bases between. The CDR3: CASSLGHSINYGYTF. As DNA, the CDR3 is TGTGCCAGCAGCTTAGGGCATAGCATTAACTATGGCTACACCTTC.

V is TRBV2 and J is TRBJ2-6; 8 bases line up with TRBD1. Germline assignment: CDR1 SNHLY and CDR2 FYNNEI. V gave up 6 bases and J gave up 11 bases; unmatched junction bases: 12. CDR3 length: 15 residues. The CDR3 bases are TGTGCCAGCAGCTCCTCCATGACAGGGGACGACGTCCTGACTTTC. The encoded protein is CASSSSMTGDDVLTF.

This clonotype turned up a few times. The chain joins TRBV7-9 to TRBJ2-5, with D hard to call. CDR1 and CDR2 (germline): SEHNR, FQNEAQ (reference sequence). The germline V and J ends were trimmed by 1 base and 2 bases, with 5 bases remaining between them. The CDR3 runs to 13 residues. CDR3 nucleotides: TGTGCCAGCAGCTTAGTCAGGCAAGAGACCCAGTACTTC. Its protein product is CASSLVRQETQYF.